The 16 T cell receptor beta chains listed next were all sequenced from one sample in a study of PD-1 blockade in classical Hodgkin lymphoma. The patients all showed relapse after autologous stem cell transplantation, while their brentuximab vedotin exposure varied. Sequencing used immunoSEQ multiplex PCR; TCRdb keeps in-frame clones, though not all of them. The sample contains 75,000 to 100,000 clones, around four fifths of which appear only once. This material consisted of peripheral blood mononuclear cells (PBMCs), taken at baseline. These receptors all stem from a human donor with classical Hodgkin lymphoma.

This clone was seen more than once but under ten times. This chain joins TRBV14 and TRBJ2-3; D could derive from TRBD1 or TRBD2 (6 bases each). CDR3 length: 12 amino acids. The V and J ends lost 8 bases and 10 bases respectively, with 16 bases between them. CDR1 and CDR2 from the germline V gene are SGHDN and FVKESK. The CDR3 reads CASGVPGGAQYF. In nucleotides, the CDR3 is TGTGCCAGCGGGGTCCCCGGGGGCGCGCAGTATTTT.

CDR3 loop: CASSPRQLLNEQFF. The CDR3 nucleotides are TGTGCCAGCTCACCGCGGCAGCTTCTGAATGAGCAGTTCTTC. The genes are TRBV18 and TRBJ2-1; D is uncertain. Germline CDR1 is KGHSH and CDR2 is LQKENI. This CDR3 has 14 amino acids. V dropped 3 bases and J dropped 7 bases, with 13 bases sitting between them.

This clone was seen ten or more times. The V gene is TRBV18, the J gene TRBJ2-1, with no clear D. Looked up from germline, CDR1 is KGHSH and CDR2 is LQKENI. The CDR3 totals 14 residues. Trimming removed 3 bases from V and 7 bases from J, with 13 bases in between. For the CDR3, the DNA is TGTGCCAGCTCACCTAAAACTGACTCGAATGAGCAGTTCTTC. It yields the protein CASSPKTDSNEQFF.

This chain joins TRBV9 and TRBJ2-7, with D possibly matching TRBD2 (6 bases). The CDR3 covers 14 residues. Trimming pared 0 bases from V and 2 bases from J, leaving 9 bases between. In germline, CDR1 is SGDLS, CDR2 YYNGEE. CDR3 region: CASSVGGTAYEQYF. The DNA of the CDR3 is TGTGCCAGCAGCGTAGGCGGGACTGCCTACGAGCAGTACTTC.

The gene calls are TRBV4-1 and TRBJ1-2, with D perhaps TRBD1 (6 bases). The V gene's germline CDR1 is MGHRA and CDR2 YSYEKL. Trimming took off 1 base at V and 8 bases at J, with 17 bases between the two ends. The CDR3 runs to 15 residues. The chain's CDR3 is CASSQGRGGAGGYTF. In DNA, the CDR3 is TGCGCCAGCAGCCAAGGGCGCGGGGGGGCCGGAGGCTACACCTTC.

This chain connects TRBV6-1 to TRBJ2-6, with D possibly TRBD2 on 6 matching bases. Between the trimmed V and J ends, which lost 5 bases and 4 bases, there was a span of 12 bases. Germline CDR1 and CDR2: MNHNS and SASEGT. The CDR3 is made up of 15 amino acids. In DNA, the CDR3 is TGTGCCAGCAGTTTGGAGGGTCGGGGGGCCAACGTCCTGACTTTC. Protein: CASSLEGRGANVLTF.

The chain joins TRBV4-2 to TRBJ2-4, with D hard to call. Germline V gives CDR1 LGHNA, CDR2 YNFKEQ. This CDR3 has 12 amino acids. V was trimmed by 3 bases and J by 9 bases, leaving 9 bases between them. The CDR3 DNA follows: TGTGCCAGCAGCCAGCCGTCACCCATTCAGTACTTC. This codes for CASSQPSPIQYF.

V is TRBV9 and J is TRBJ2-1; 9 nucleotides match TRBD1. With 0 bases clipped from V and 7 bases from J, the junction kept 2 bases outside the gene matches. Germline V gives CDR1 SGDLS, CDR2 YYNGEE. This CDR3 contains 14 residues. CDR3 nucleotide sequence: TGTGCCAGCAGCGTAGTGGGACAGGGTAATGAGCAGTTCTTC. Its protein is CASSVVGQGNEQFF. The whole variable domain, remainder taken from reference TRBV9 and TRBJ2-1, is DSGVTQTPKHLITATGQRVTLRCSPRSGDLSVYWYQQSLDQGLQFLIQYYNGEERAKGNILERFSAQQFPDLHSELNLSSLELGDSALYFCASSVVGQGNEQFFGPGTRLTVL.

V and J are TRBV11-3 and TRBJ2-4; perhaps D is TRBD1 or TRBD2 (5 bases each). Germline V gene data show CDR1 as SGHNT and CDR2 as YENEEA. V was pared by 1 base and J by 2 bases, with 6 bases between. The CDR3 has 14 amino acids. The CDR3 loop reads CASSLGGTKNIQYF. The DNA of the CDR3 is TGTGCCAGCAGCTTAGGGGGGACCAAAAACATTCAGTACTTC.

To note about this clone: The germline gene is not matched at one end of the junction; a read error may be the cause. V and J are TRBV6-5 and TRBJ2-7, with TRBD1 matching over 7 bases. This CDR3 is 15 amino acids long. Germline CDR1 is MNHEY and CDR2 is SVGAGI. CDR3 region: CAISNRDSLSYEQYF. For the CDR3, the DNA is TGTGCCATCAGTAACCGGGACAGCCTCTCCTACGAGCAGTACTTC.

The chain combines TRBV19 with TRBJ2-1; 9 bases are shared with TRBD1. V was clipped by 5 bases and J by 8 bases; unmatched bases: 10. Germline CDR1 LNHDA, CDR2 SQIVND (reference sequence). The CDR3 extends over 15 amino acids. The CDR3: CASSASGTGTYEQFF. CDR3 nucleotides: TGTGCCAGTAGTGCCTCCGGGACAGGGACCTATGAGCAGTTCTTC.

CDR3 loop: CASSLRDHYEQYF. The CDR3 region has the DNA TGTGCCAGCAGTCTCCGGGACCACTACGAGCAGTACTTC. The chain uses TRBV28 and TRBJ2-7; either TRBD1 or TRBD2 may supply D (5 bases each). The CDR3 runs 13 residues. Germline V gene data show CDR1 as MDHEN and CDR2 as SYDVKM. Trimming removed 5 bases at V and 3 bases at J, with 11 bases between.

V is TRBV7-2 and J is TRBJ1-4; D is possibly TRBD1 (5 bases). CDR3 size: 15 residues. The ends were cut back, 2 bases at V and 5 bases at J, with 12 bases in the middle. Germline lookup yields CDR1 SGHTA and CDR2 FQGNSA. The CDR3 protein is CASSLSRRQNEKLFF. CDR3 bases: TGTGCCAGCAGCTTATCACGCCGACAGAATGAAAAACTGTTTTTT.

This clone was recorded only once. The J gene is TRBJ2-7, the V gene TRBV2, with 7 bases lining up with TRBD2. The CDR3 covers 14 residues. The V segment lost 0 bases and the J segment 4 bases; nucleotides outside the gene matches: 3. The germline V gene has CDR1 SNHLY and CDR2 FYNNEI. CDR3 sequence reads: CASSEAGLPYEQYF. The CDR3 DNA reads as TGTGCCAGCAGTGAAGCGGGACTACCTTACGAGCAGTACTTC.

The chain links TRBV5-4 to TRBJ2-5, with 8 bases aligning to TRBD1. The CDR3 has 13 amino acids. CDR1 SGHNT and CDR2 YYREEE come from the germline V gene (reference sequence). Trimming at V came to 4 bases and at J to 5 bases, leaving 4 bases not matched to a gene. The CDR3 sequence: CASSRQGYETQYF. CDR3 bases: TGTGCCAGCAGCCGACAGGGGTACGAGACCCAGTACTTC.

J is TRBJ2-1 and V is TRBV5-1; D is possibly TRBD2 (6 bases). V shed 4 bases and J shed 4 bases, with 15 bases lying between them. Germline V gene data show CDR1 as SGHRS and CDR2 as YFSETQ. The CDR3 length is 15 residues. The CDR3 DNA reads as TGCGCCAGCAGCCAGATGGATGCGGGATACAATGAGCAGTTCTTC. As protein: CASSQMDAGYNEQFF.